The rows below give T cell receptor beta chains drawn from one sample of a study of shared clonotypes between healthy human individuals. Sequenced by immunoSEQ multiplex PCR; TCRdb stores in-frame clones only, minus some. This table has 300,000 or so clones, approximately 74% appearing once. The sample taken for sequencing was memory CD4+ T cells sorted from blood. The receptors were gathered from a man aged 25 to 40 in good health. Both conserved end residues are part of each CDR3. Fields, in order: J gene, D gene, V gene, clone size, CDR3 DNA, CDR3 protein. D genes are given only for firm matches. Clone size is stated in some rows and not others, as once, few, many or a class when expanded.

TRBJ2-3	TRBD2	TRBV5-6	NA	TGTGCCAGCAGGGGACTAGCGGGAGACGGAGATACGCAGTATTTT	CASRGLAGDGDTQYF
TRBJ1-5	NA	TRBV4-3	few	TGCGCCAGCAGCCAAGAAGAGGGGTTCAATCAGCCCCAGCATTTT	CASSQEEGFNQPQHF
TRBJ2-1	TRBD2	TRBV7-8	NA	TGTGCCAGCAGTACTAGACTAGCGGGGAACAATGAGCAGTTCTTC	CASSTRLAGNNEQFF
TRBJ1-2	NA	TRBV25-1	NA	TGTGCCAGCAGTCAATGGGATGGCTACACCTTC	CASSQWDGYTF
TRBJ1-5	NA	TRBV5-6	NA	TGTGCCAGCAGCTTGGGGGGTTCCCCGAGCAATCAGCCCCAGCATTTT	CASSLGGSPSNQPQHF
TRBJ2-7	TRBD1	TRBV6-1	NA	TGTGCCAGCAGTGAAGGGCTGACAGGGGGTATCCCCTACGAGCAGTACTTC	CASSEGLTGGIPYEQYF
TRBJ2-5	NA	TRBV6-1	NA	TGTGCCAGCAGTGTACGGATGTGGGAAAGCGATTCGGAGACCCAGTACTTC	CASSVRMWESDSETQYF
TRBJ2-2	NA	TRBV6-5	NA	TGTGCCAGCAAACAGGGACCCACCGGGGAGCTGTTTTTT	CASKQGPTGELFF
TRBJ1-1	TRBD1	TRBV5-1	NA	TGCGCCAGCAGCACCGGGACAGGGACGGAGAACACTGAAGCTTTCTTT	CASSTGTGTENTEAFF
TRBJ2-7	NA	TRBV6-6	NA	TGTGCCAGCCACGATAACAGGGTTATGTACGAGCAGTACTTC	CASHDNRVMYEQYF